This T cell receptor (beta chain) was observed in a study of cytotoxic CD8 clonotypes in ibrutinib-treated CLL. About the study: A median about twelve months of treatment, range 6 to 36, preceded the collection of response samples.

Profiling relied on immunoSEQ multiplex PCR, and the TCRdb table lists in-frame clones only, not all of them. Of just over 200,000 clones in the sample, just under 80% were seen once. Germline V lookup: CDR1 MNHEY, CDR2 SMNVEV (reference sequence). V was trimmed by 4 bases and J by 0 bases, leaving 17 bases between them. The CDR3 runs 17 residues. As for this clone: Its antigen is undetermined.

Study-level findings and limits: Sampling times differed between sustained-remission and progressing patients. At ibrutinib response, clonality increased, and at progression it declined back toward baseline.

V is TRBV27 and J is TRBJ2-3, with D perhaps TRBD2 (6 bases). The receptor comes from a human donor with chronic lymphocytic leukemia. Sequencing was performed on PBMCs, taken after 12 months of ibrutinib treatment. The CDR3 is CASSSRTTLTSTDTQYF. The CDR3, as DNA: TGTGCCAGCAGTTCACGGACTACCTTAACAAGCACAGATACGCAGTATTTT.